Each of the 9 T cell receptor beta chains below was sequenced from the same sample in a study of control samples from healthy donors and cancer patients. Libraries were prepared by immunoSEQ multiplex PCR; TCRdb keeps only in-frame clonotypes and omits some of them. The repertoire holds tens of thousands of clones, 90% to 95% seen once, with less than 20% in the top ten. What was sequenced was blood. Receptor source: a young man in good health.

This clone is a singleton in its sample. V and J are TRBV5-1 and TRBJ2-2; TRBD1 matches 7 bases. The CDR3 is 14 amino acids. J was trimmed by 4 bases and V by 4 bases; bases with no gene match: 4. Germline V gene sequence: CDR1 SGHRS, CDR2 YFSETQ. CDR3 nucleotide sequence: TGCGCCAGCAGCCTAGGGACAGTCACCGGGGAGCTGTTTTTT. Amino acid sequence: CASSLGTVTGELFF. Full variable domain (missing parts from reference TRBV5-1 and TRBJ2-2): KAGVTQTPRYLIKTRGQQVTLSCSPISGHRSVSWYQQTPGQGLQFLFEYFSETQRNKGNFPGRFSGRQFSNSRSEMNVSTLELGDSALYLCASSLGTVTGELFFGEGSRLTVL.

In its sample, this clone was seen many times. J is TRBJ1-1 and V is TRBV7-3; D not resolved. V lost 2 bases and J lost 2, with 6 bases in between. The germline gives CDR1 SGHTA, CDR2 FQGTGA. The CDR3 extends over 13 amino acids. The CDR3 protein is CASSLLANTEAFF. The CDR3 coding sequence is TGTGCCAGCAGCTTATTGGCTAACACTGAAGCTTTCTTT.

This sequence joins TRBV12-3 or TRBV12-4 and TRBJ2-3; perhaps TRBD1 as D (6 bases). V gave up 3 bases and J gave up 11 bases, with 12 bases separating them. The CDR3 has 12 amino acids. The CDR3 nucleotides read TGTGCCAGCAGTTTCGTAGGACAGTGGCAGTATTTT. Amino acid sequence: CASSFVGQWQYF.

By share of the sample, this clone is medium-sized. The CDR3 spells CSGHTGGGEQYF. As DNA, the CDR3 is TGCAGCGGACACACAGGGGGAGGCGAGCAGTACTTC. The rearrangement joins TRBV29-1 to TRBJ2-7; 8 nucleotides agree with TRBD1. This CDR3 has 12 amino acids. V lost 7 bases to trimming and J lost 6 bases; unmatched junction nucleotides: 8. Germline V gene sequence: CDR1 SQVTM, CDR2 ANQGSEA.

The CDR3 protein is CASTGAGGPGETQYF. The CDR3 DNA reads TGCGCCAGCACGGGGGCGGGAGGCCCCGGAGAGACCCAGTACTTC. The J gene is TRBJ2-5, the V gene TRBV5-1; TRBD2 matches at 8 bases. V lost 6 bases and J lost 4; bases outside the gene matches: 11. CDR1 is SGHRS, CDR2 YFSETQ, per germline. The CDR3 is 15 amino acids.

V usage is TRBV2 and J usage is TRBJ1-2; no firm D call. The germline V gene has CDR1 SNHLY and CDR2 FYNNEI. Trimming shortened V by 5 bases and J by 4 bases, and 23 bases separated the two germline ends. The CDR3 sequence is 17 residues long. The CDR3: CASSLIGLHPPPYGYTF. The CDR3 nucleotides read TGTGCCAGCAGTCTCATCGGACTGCATCCACCACCCTATGGCTACACCTTC.

The CDR3 here is CASSQAGENYGYTF. CDR3 in DNA: TGTGCCAGCAGCCAAGCGGGAGAGAACTATGGCTACACCTTC. The genes are TRBV4-2 and TRBJ1-2; D call uncertain. Per the germline V gene, CDR1 is LGHNA and CDR2 is YNFKEQ. Trimming left V 1 base short and J 2 bases short, with 8 bases between. CDR3 length: 14 residues.

The V and J genes are TRBV5-6 and TRBJ2-7, with D possibly being TRBD1 (6 bases). V was cut by 0 bases and J by 7 bases, with 8 bases left in between. Germline V gene data show CDR1 as SGHDT and CDR2 as YYEEEE. The CDR3 sequence is 12 residues long. The CDR3 coding sequence is TGTGCCAGCAGCTTGGGGGGGCGGGAGCAGTACTTC. Residues: CASSLGGREQYF. Filled out from reference TRBV5-6 and TRBJ2-7, the complete variable domain reads DAGVTQSPTHLIKTRGQQVTLRCSPKSGHDTVSWYQQALGQGPQFIFQYYEEEERQRGNFPDRFSGHQFPNYSSELNVNALLLGDSALYLCASSLGGREQYFGPGTRLTVT.

The rearrangement uses TRBV5-1 and TRBJ2-1; 7 positions match TRBD1. From germline, CDR1 is SGHRS and CDR2 YFSETQ. This CDR3 has 15 amino acids. With V trimmed by 6 bases and J by 5 bases, 11 bases remained unmatched. This chain's CDR3 is CASTMEGGGHNEQFF. CDR3 sequence (DNA): TGCGCCAGCACAATGGAAGGGGGCGGCCACAATGAGCAGTTCTTC.